This T cell receptor beta chain originates from a study of tacrolimus-resistant gene-edited T cells for transplant recipients (dated by TCRdb to about 2020). For the wider study: Using TCRbeta sequencing, clonality and clone numbers were compared between expanded FKBP12 knockout and unedited CMV-specific T cell products. To rule out clonal outgrowth driven by transformation after gene editing, repertoire sequencing was carried out as a safety check. Sequencing was performed for a couple of donors, with one unedited and one FKBP12 knockout CMV-specific T cell product contributed by each donor. Broader findings and caveats from the paper: Clonality, top-10 clone read coverage, and total clone numbers were comparable between knockout and unedited products. The repertoire comparisons shown in Figure 5 rested on n = 2. No Morisita similarity was observed between repertoires from different donors, whereas high similarity was observed between knockout and unedited products from the same donor. According to the authors' conclusion, gene editing neither drastically skewed the TCRbeta repertoire nor caused excessive clonal expansion.

Genomic DNA was used for TCRbeta sequencing, which was performed through the immunoSEQ service. The authors' analysis ran thus. Using immunoSEQ ANALYZER 3.0, the repertoires were analyzed for Morisita similarity, clonality, top-10 clone coverage and total clone counts. On the clonality scale, a value of 1 indicated a monoclonal product, while lower values indicated more diverse products. As stored in TCRdb, this immuneACCESS dataset retains in-frame rearrangements with V and J assigned. A fraction of the clones does not appear; measured against another copy, unresolved V genes explain less than half of the discrepancy, and the remainder lacks a known reason. V, J and clone size derive from that table, while D and trimming were established from the DNA sequence. The sample yields about 750 clones; roughly two fifths were counted once. The biggest ten clones account for roughly 80% of the sample.

This clone is assessed as medium-sized (0.01 to 0.1%). Per-nucleotide qualities are absent, and no much larger clonotype sits a single base away. V is reduced by 3 bases and J by 5 bases, leaving a spacing of 10 bases between them. The germline V gene (reference sequence) yields GTSNPN for CDR1 and SVGIG for CDR2. The CDR3, from cysteine to phenylalanine, totals 13 residues. The sequence is cut down to CDR3 DNA, 39 bases in frame from base 1. This specimen's treatment or condition label, per the study, means: CRISPR-Cas9 RNP knockout of FKBP12 using synthetic sgRNA#2. Before enrichment with an IFNgamma secretion assay kit, PBMCs were stimulated for under 7 hours using overlapping CMV pp65 and IE-1 peptide pools. FKBP12 knockout was performed on day 7 by electroporating Cas9 ribonucleoprotein using an Amaxa 4D-Nucleofector. Enriched CMV-specific T cells were expanded in culture with recombinant human IL-7 and IL-15. T cell products were cultured for approximately 19 days before cryopreservation. After activation, CMV-specific T cells were enriched from PBMCs based on IFNgamma secretion. The ribonucleoprotein complexes consisted of recombinant Streptococcus pyogenes Cas9 protein precomplexed with an FKBP12-specific sgRNA. Synthetic sgRNA#2 was chosen for later experiments because it was the most effective guide and the GMP-preferred guide.

The V and J segments used are TRBV30 and TRBJ2-2, and TRBD2 may be the D gene, going by 6 matching bases. This TCR was sampled from a human donor in good health, a blood donor. The specimen comprised a CMV-specific product grown in culture, sampled from cells with FKBP12 knockout. What this sample's cell subset or site label stands for: expanded CMV-specific T cell product isolated by IFNgamma secretion after CMV peptide stimulation. The DNA is as follows: TGTGCCTGGAGGGACTATCCGACCGGGGAGCTGTTTTTT. It specifies CAWRDYPTGELFF. Outside the CDR3, residues come from the reference TRBV30 and TRBJ2-2 proteins, so the full variable domain is: SQTIHQWPATLVQPVGSPLSLECTVEGTSNPNLYWYRQAAGRGLQLLFYSVGIGQISSEVPQNLSASRPQDRQFILSSKKLLLSDSGFYLCAWRDYPTGELFFGEGSRLTVL.